This T cell receptor (beta chain) was identified during a study of metastatic and nonmetastatic thyroid tumors. This clone was observed many times. All patients reached thyroid surgery having received no treatment beforehand. Using MiXCR, TCRdb reanalyzed the PCR reads. Altogether 100,000 or so clones are present, approximately 15% being singletons, with the ten largest covering 3.6%. Trimming left V 3 bases short and J 0 bases short, with 14 bases between. This CDR3 is built from 16 residues. What was sequenced was blood. The TCR was taken from a female donor with papillary thyroid cancer or a benign thyroid nodule (not recorded which). Some clones in this sample may be carry-over from other donors' samples. This chain joins TRBV12-3 or TRBV12-4 and TRBJ1-2, with D possibly TRBD1 on 5 matching bases. Written as DNA, the CDR3 is TGTGCCAGCAGTTTCGCAGGGAGGGGAGCTAACTATGGCTACACCTTC. This sequence encodes CASSFAGRGANYGYTF.